This TCR beta chain is from a study of cytomegalovirus exposure and HLA in healthy donors. In the case of this clone: Its antigen is unidentified.

The V end was cut by 7 bases, the J end by 6 bases, with 14 bases between. Germline lookup yields CDR1 SGHRS and CDR2 YFSETQ. The CDR3 covers 13 residues. General observations from the study: In a later analysis, 15,000 to 20,000 TCR beta sequences were associated with HLA alleles at 0.05 false discovery rate.

Both 60 Vbeta primers and 13 Jbeta primers went into the PCR. The assay was immunoSEQ multiplex PCR, and TCRdb's table has in-frame clones only and misses some. This repertoire shows roughly 130,000 clones, around two thirds found once; its top ten account for around 4.1%. V is TRBV5-1 and J is TRBJ2-1, with a possible D match to TRBD2 (6 bases). Material: PBMCs. The origin of this receptor is a man between 18 and 29 years old in good health and CMV-seropositive. CDR3 region: CASGGAYANEQFF. Here the CDR3 DNA reads TGCGCCAGCGGCGGGGCCTACGCCAATGAGCAGTTCTTC. The variable domain in full, with the rest retrieved from reference TRBV5-1 and TRBJ2-1, is KAGVTQTPRYLIKTRGQQVTLSCSPISGHRSVSWYQQTPGQGLQFLFEYFSETQRNKGNFPGRFSGRQFSNSRSEMNVSTLELGDSALYLCASGGAYANEQFFGPGTRLTVL.